This T cell receptor (beta chain) emerged from a study of shared clonotypes between healthy human individuals (dated by TCRdb to about 2020). For the study in its entirety: Three men and two women, aged 18 to 49 years, made up the cohort. For each donor, three plates each were used for CD4 naive and CD4 memory, two plates were used for CD8 naive, and one plate was used for CD8 memory. The study deeply sequenced blood TCR repertoires of about 5 healthy adults to estimate repertoire size and the extent of clonotype sharing between individuals. To increase sequencing depth and limit assay-specific biases, different laboratories used diverse techniques to prepare libraries and sequence TCR repertoires. Each donor's leukapheresis produced roughly between about 0.9 and 9.5 billion PBMCs.

Healthy HIV-negative adults with no recently reported acute infections or vaccinations were included as donors. Every donor was a Caucasian adult residing in Nashville, Tennessee, USA. CD4+ T cells were enriched through magnetic negative selection, after which naive cells were positively selected on CD45RA and the remaining negative fraction served as the memory subset. Blood was collected by leukapheresis, and PBMCs were isolated by Ficoll-Histopaque density gradient centrifugation and then cryopreserved in liquid nitrogen vapor phase. Purity and quantity of every magnetically sorted T cell population were checked by analytical flow cytometry. Each sorted fraction had its genomic DNA isolated and then quantified by UV absorbance on a Nanodrop 2000c. Details on this clone: Its recognized antigen is unknown. Per-base qualities were not stored, and no clone one base away is much larger.

The CDR3 goes from the cysteine to the phenylalanine over 17 residues. The entry retains the CDR3 DNA only, 51 bases that are in frame from base 1. TCR CDR3 regions were amplified from genomic DNA by multiplex PCR using the deep immunoSEQ assay. Extracted genomic DNA from each cell subset was distributed evenly across all wells of several immunoSEQ 96-well plates, and each plate was treated as a replicate. For sorted subsets, each replicate PCR was loaded with around 200 ng genomic DNA, equivalent to 30,000 or so T cell genomes. Purified libraries were measured with a Qubit 3.0 fluorometer, size-checked on a Bioanalyzer 2100, and measured again with the KAPA Library Quantification kit. Each immunoSEQ 96-well plate was sequenced on its own single-read 150-cycle Illumina NextSeq 550 flow cell. The authors' pipeline ran thus. Because the immunoSEQ output held only junctional sequences and lacked quality scores, the filtering could not match the filtering applied to full-length reads. Sequences were annotated with PyIR, a Python wrapper for IgBLAST v1.9, and V/J genes and CDR3 were assigned using IMGT germline references. Reads with weak V/J assignments (E-value above 1e-6), missing CDR3, stop codons, out-of-frame junctions, or ambiguous translated residues were removed. V3J clonotypes were defined as sequences sharing the same inferred V gene, J gene, and CDR3 amino acid sequence. The percentage overlap between two repertoires was calculated by dividing the number of shared unique clonotypes by the size of the smaller repertoire. Three approaches were used to assess repertoire richness: RTK rarefaction, the Chao1 estimator, and Recon v2.1 estimates of unobserved clonotypes. Generation probabilities were computed with OLGA for all TCRbeta clonotypes obtained by the gDNA method from four donors. TCRdb limited this immuneACCESS table to in-frame rearrangements with V and J called. A share of clones is missing; checked studies link under half to unresolved V genes, and the rest is unexplained. V, J and clone size are taken as reported in that table, and D and trimming were inferred from the DNA itself. The sample table contains some 1.4 million clones; only one count was recorded for approximately 97% of them. The top ten hold about 1.2% of the sample.

General study outcomes and caveats: Because the study included a small number of donors, the genetic and exposure-history diversity represented was limited. Higher generation probabilities were observed for clonotypes shared by all four sorted-subset donors than for non-shared clonotypes. Rarefaction of sorted-subset datasets indicated incomplete sequencing despite the large sequencing depth. Sampling was restricted to blood, and TCR repertoires in tissue are likely to differ from TCR repertoires in blood. Across four donors, about 5.2% of naive CD4, roughly 3.8% of naive CD8, 2.3% of memory CD4, and about 0.44% of memory CD8 clonotypes were shared. Larger estimated clonotype richness was generally found for naive subsets than for memory subsets. Based on pairwise subsampling, the degree of clonotype sharing among donors was expected to be affected by sequencing depth.

Recombination joined TRBV21-1 with TRBJ2-7; the D call of TRBD2 is as the table states it, not checked on the DNA. TRBV21-1 corresponds to a pseudogene. The sequence came from a man aged 30-40 years in good health. Sequenced sample: naive CD4+ T cells sorted from blood. Read against the paper, the sample's cell subset or site label means: CD45RA+ positively selected. The CDR3: CASSNGLAGFLTYEQYF. The sequence in DNA is TGTGCCAGCAGCAATGGACTAGCGGGATTCCTTACCTACGAGCAGTACTTC.